This T cell receptor beta chain was found in a study of control samples from healthy donors and cancer patients. Assay used: immunoSEQ multiplex PCR; TCRdb lists only in-frame clones, some missing. The sample holds 45,000 to 55,000 clones; 93% are singletons and the top ten take about 25%. The CDR3 consists of 14 residues. The ends lost 7 bases at V and 6 bases at J; junction bases unmatched: 8. CDR1 MNHEY and CDR2 SMNVEV come from the germline V gene (reference sequence). Sequencing input: PBMCs. This receptor was taken from a woman between 45 and 65 years old with head and neck cancer. This rearrangement joins TRBV27 to TRBJ1-5, with 8 bases that match TRBD1. The CDR3 DNA reads as TGTGCCAGCAAAACTAGACAGGGGATTCAGCCCCAGCATTTT. It translates to CASKTRQGIQPQHF.